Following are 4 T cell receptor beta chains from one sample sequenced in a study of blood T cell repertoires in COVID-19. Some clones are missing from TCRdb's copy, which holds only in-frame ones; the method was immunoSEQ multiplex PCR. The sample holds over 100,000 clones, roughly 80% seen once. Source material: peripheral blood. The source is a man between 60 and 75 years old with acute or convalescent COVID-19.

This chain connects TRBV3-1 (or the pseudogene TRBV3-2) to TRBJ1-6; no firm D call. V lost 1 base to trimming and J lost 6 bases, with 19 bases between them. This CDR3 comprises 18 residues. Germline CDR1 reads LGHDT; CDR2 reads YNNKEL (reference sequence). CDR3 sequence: CASSQVGGWIPINSPLHF. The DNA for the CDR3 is TGTGCCAGCAGCCAAGTAGGCGGTTGGATCCCCATTAATTCACCCCTCCACTTT.

The CDR3 sequence is CASIQQGAGEKLFF. For the CDR3, the DNA is TGTGCCAGCATCCAACAGGGGGCAGGTGAAAAACTGTTTTTT. This chain links TRBV7-9 with TRBJ1-4; 9 bases match TRBD1. CDR3 length equals 14 residues. The V gene's germline CDR1 is SEHNR and CDR2 FQNEAQ (reference sequence). Trimming removed 7 bases from V and 7 bases from J; junction bases left unmatched: 7.

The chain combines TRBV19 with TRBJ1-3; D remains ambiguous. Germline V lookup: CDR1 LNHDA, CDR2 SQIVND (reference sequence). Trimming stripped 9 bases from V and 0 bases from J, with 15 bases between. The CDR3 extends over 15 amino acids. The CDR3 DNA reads TGTGCCAGCATACCTCCAGGTTACTCTGGAAACACCATATATTTT. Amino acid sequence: CASIPPGYSGNTIYF.

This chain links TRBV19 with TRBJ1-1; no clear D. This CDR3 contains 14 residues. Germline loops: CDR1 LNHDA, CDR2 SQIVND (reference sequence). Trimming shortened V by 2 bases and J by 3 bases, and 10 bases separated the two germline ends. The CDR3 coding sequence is TGTGCCAGTAGTATAAGGGCGGGCGACACTGAAGCTTTCTTT. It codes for CASSIRAGDTEAFF.